The present TCR beta chain was sequenced within a study of blood T cell repertoires in COVID-19. Study-level background: Acute and convalescent COVID-19 samples came from the United States, Italy and Spain. The cDNA or gDNA used as material had been derived from T cells, B-cell-depleted T cells, or PBMCs.

The CDR3 totals 13 residues. V was clipped by 6 bases and J by 6 bases, with 14 bases between them. Germline V gene data show CDR1 as MNHEY and CDR2 as SVGAGI. Per the original methods: Estimated nucleated cell counts came from reference gene primer amplification. The data were produced by immunoSEQ multiplex PCR, yet TCRdb's version contains in-frame clones alone and is incomplete. The DNA was the basis for D and trimming; V, J and clone size are from that table. The sample contains 55,000 or so clones, about 89% of which appear only once. This clonotype was sampled from a man in his sixties with active or convalescent COVID-19. The chain is built from TRBV6-5 and TRBJ1-1; tentative D call: TRBD1 (6 bases). Sample: peripheral blood. The CDR3 is CASSRAGDAEAFF. The CDR3 bases are TGTGCCAGCAGCCGCGCAGGGGACGCTGAAGCTTTCTTT.